Given below is one T cell receptor beta chain in context. The antigen remains unidentified. CDR3 length: 13 amino acids. CDR1 is SQVTM, CDR2 ANQGSEA, per germline. V lost 6 bases and J lost 0, with 8 bases in between. Assay: immunoSEQ multiplex PCR; the TCRdb copy retains only in-frame clones and omits some. The table records some 76,000 clones, about nine tenths of them present only once. These data come from a study of graft-versus-host responses after intestinal transplantation. In the study overall: Each of the recipients got a multivisceral, liver-intestinal, or isolated intestinal transplant. Among the recipients, all got anti-thymocyte globulin induction and then tacrolimus and steroids for around 3 years.

General observations from the study: Some patients had graft-donor T cell macrochimerism, and their allografts showed high graft-versus-host to host-versus-graft clonal ratios. Early post-transplant falls in HvG clones accompanied the peak levels of circulating GvH clones.

The material was unstimulated CD8+ T cells sorted from spleen or lymph node cells, obtained before transplant. The chain carries TRBV29-1 and TRBJ2-2; TRBD1 might be the D (5 bases). This clonotype was obtained from a human donor who was the organ donor for an intestinal transplant. The chain's CDR3 is CSVGHTNTGELFF. CDR3 in DNA: TGCAGCGTCGGACACACGAACACCGGGGAGCTGTTTTTT.